The 9 T cell receptor beta chains given below trace back to one sample, sequenced in a study of beta chain features in type 1 diabetes. The study reverse transcribed the entire isolated RNA, so it sequenced expressed TCRB transcripts. The data were produced by immunoSEQ multiplex PCR, yet TCRdb's version contains in-frame clones alone and is incomplete. The repertoire holds 600,000 to 700,000 clones, with around 12% as singletons. Their recognized antigens are unknown. General study points: Shorter TCRB CDR3s, moderately but significantly so, were found in Type 1 diabetes patients in all four CD4+ subsets.

Input material: naive CD4+ T cells from blood. The receptors here all came from a man in his thirties or forties with type 1 diabetes.

In this sample, this clone turned up a few times. This rearrangement joins TRBV19 to TRBJ1-4, with D perhaps matching TRBD1 (5 bases). V shed 7 bases and J shed 8 bases, with 11 bases lying between them. The CDR3 loop spans 12 amino acids. Germline CDR1 and CDR2: LNHDA and SQIVND (reference sequence). CDR3 sequence (DNA): TGTGCCAGTACTGGACATCAGGAAAAACTGTTTTTT. Translating it yields CASTGHQEKLFF.

The rearrangement joins TRBV5-6 to TRBJ1-2, with D possibly being TRBD1 (5 bases). Trimming shortened V by 2 bases and J by 3 bases, and 20 bases separated the two germline ends. Germline V gene data show CDR1 as SGHDT and CDR2 as YYEEEE. CDR3 size: 17 residues. The CDR3 DNA reads as TGTGCCAGCAGCTTTATCGTGAGCCCCCGCAGGGACTATGGCTACACCTTC. Its protein product is CASSFIVSPRRDYGYTF.

This clone was counted a few times. The rearrangement links TRBV7-2 to TRBJ2-5; TRBD1 aligns across 9 bases. The germline gives CDR1 SGHTA, CDR2 FQGNSA. This CDR3 spans 14 amino acids. Germline trimming cut 7 bases from V and 1 base from J; bases unmatched to any gene: 4. CDR3 sequence reads: CASKGTGTQETQYF. The CDR3 nucleotides are TGTGCCAGCAAGGGGACAGGGACCCAAGAGACCCAGTACTTC.

This clone was detected only a few times. This chain uses TRBV19 with TRBJ1-6, with D perhaps TRBD1 (5 bases). The germline V and J ends were trimmed by 3 bases and 9 bases, with 12 bases remaining between them. The germline gives CDR1 LNHDA, CDR2 SQIVND (reference sequence). The CDR3 is 14 amino acids. The CDR3 nucleotides read TGTGCCAGTAGTATCCGGGGGAGAGGTTCACCCCTCCACTTT. It translates to CASSIRGRGSPLHF.

V gene TRBV14 combines with J gene TRBJ1-4, with no clear D. The CDR3 sequence is 13 residues long. Germline values: CDR1 SGHDN, CDR2 FVKESK. V lost 6 bases, J lost 7 bases, and 12 bases lay in between. In nucleotides, the CDR3 is TGTGCCAGCAGTTCTCTCGGGGTTGAAAAACTGTTTTTT. Translating gives CASSSLGVEKLFF.

This clone was seen a few times. The chain recombines TRBV9 with TRBJ2-7; D possibly corresponds to TRBD2 (6 bases). Germline V gives CDR1 SGDLS, CDR2 YYNGEE. This CDR3 comprises 13 residues. The V end was cut by 7 bases, the J end by 3 bases, with 14 bases between. This CDR3 is CASAPEGRYEQYF. The DNA for the CDR3 is TGTGCCAGCGCCCCGGAGGGGCGCTACGAGCAGTACTTC.

This clone has only a few counts. The chain combines TRBV29-1 with TRBJ2-7; no firm D call. CDR1 SQVTM and CDR2 ANQGSEA come from the germline V gene. This CDR3 has 13 residues. Trimming took 5 bases from V and 0 from J, leaving 11 bases between them. CDR3 region: CSVQLDRSYEQYF. The CDR3 DNA sequence: TGCAGCGTTCAACTGGACCGCTCCTACGAGCAGTACTTC.

This clone came up a few times. This sample includes further DNA sequences coding for the same CDR3. The chain joins TRBV7-8 to TRBJ2-5, with 9 bases aligning to TRBD1. Germline V CDR1 and CDR2: SGHVS, FQNEAQ. This CDR3 is 14 amino acids long. Trimming removed 5 bases from V and 2 bases from J; junction bases left unmatched: 3. CDR3 nucleotides: TGTGCCAGCAGCCGGGGACAGGGTCAAGAGACCCAGTACTTC. It encodes CASSRGQGQETQYF.

This clone turned up a few times. The CDR3 sequence is CASSQAPGSEQYF. The CDR3 nucleotides are TGCGCCAGCAGCCAAGCCCCCGGGTCGGAGCAGTACTTC. The rearrangement uses TRBV4-3 and TRBJ2-7; D is uncertain. The CDR3 runs to 13 residues. Trimming stripped 1 base from V and 7 bases from J, with 11 bases between. CDR1 and CDR2 from the germline V gene are LGHNA and YSLEER.